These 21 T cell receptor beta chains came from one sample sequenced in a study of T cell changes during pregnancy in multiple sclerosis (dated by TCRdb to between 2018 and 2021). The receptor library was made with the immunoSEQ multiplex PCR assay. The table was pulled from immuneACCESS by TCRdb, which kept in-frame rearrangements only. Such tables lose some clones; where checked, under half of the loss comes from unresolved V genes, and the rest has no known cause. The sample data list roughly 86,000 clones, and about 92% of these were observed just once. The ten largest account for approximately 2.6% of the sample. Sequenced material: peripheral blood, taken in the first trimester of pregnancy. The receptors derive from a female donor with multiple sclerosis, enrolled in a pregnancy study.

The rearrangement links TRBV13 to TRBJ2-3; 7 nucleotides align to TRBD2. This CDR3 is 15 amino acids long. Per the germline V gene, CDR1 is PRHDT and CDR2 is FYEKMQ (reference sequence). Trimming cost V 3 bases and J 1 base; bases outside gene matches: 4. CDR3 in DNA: TGTGCCAGCAGCTTTGATGCGGGGGGCACAGATACGCAGTATTTT. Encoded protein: CASSFDAGGTDTQYF.

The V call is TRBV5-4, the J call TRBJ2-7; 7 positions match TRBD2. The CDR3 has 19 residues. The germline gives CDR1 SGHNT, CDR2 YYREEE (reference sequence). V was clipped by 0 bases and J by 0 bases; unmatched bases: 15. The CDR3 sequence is CASSLDPGLFQKSSYEQYF. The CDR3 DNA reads TGTGCCAGCAGCTTGGATCCGGGACTATTCCAGAAGAGCTCCTACGAGCAGTACTTC.

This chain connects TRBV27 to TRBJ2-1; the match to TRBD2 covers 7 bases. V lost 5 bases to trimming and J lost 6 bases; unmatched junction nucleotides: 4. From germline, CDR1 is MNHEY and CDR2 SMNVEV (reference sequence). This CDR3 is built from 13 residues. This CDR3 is CASSPPGGNEQFF. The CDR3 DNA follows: TGTGCCAGCAGTCCCCCGGGGGGCAATGAGCAGTTCTTC.

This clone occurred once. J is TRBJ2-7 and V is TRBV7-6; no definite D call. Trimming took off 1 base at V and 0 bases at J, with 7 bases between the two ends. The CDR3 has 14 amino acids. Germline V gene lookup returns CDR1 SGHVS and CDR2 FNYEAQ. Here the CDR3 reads CASSLDASSYEQYF. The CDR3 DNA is TGTGCCAGCAGCTTAGACGCGAGCTCCTACGAGCAGTACTTC.

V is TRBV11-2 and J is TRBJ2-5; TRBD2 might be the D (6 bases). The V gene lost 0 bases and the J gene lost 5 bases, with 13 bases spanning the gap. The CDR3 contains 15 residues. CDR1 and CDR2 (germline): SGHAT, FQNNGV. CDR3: CASSLDGRSGETQYF. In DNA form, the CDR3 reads TGTGCCAGCAGCTTAGATGGGAGGAGCGGGGAGACCCAGTACTTC. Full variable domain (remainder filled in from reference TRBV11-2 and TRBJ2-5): EAGVAQSPRYKIIEKRQSVAFWCNPISGHATLYWYQQILGQGPKLLIQFQNNGVVDDSQLPKDRFSAERLKGVDSTLKIQPAKLEDSAVYLCASSLDGRSGETQYFGPGTRLLVL.

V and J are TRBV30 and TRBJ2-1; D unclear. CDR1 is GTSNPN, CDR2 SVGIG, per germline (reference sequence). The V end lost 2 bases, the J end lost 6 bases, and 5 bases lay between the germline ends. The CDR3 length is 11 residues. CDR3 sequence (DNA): TGTGCCTGGAGTTTCGGCAATGAGCAGTTCTTC. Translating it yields CAWSFGNEQFF.

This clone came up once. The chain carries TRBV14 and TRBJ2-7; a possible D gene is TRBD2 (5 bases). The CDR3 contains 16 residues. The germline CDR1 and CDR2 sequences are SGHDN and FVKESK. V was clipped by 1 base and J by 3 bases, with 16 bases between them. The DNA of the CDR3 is TGTGCCAGCAGCCAAGGTCGGCTAGCCCTGGACTACGAGCAGTACTTC. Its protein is CASSQGRLALDYEQYF.

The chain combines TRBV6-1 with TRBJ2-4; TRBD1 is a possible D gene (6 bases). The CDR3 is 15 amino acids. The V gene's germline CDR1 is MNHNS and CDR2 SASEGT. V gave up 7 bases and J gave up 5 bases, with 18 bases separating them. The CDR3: CASITGFGQENIQYF. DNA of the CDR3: TGTGCCAGCATTACAGGGTTTGGTCAGGAAAACATTCAGTACTTC.

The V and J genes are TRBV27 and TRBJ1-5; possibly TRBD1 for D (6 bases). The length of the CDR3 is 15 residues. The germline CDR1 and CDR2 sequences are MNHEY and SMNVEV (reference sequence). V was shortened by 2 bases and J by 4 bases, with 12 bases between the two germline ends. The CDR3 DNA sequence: TGTGCCAGCAGTTTAAACAGGGCTGGGAATCAGCCCCAGCATTTT. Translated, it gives CASSLNRAGNQPQHF.

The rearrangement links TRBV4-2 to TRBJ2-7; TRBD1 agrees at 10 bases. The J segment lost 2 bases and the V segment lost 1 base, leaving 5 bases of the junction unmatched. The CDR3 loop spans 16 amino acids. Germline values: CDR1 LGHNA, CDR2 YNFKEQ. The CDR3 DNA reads TGTGCCAGCAGCCAAGGCGGGACAGGGGAGACCTACGAGCAGTACTTC. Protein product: CASSQGGTGETYEQYF.

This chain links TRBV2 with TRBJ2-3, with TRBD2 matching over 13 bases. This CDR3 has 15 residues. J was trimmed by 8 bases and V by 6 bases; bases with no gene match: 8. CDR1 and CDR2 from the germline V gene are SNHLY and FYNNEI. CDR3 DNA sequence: TGTGCCAGCAGCACGGGACTAGCGGGACAGGGTACGCAGTATTTT. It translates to CASSTGLAGQGTQYF.

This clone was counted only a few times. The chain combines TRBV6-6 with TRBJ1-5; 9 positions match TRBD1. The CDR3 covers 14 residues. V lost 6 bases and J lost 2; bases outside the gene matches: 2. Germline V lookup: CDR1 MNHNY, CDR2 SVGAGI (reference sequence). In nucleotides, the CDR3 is TGTGCCAGCAGACAGGGGGCGGGCAATCAGCCCCAGCATTTT. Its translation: CASRQGAGNQPQHF.

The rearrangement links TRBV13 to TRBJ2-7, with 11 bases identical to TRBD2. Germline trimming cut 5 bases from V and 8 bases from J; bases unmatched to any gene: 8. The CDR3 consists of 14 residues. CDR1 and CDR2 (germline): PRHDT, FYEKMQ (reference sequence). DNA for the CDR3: TGTGCCAGCAGCCTCGGACTAGCGGGCTTTCAGCAGTACTTC. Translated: CASSLGLAGFQQYF.

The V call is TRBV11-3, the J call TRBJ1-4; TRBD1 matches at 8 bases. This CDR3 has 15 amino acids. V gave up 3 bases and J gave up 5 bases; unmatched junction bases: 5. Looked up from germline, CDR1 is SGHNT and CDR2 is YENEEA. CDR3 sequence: CASSFGSGGNEKLFF. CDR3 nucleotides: TGTGCCAGCAGCTTTGGCTCAGGGGGCAATGAAAAACTGTTTTTT.

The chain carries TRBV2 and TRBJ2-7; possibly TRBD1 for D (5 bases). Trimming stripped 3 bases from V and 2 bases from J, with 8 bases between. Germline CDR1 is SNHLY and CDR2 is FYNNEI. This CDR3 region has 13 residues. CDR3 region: CASSDPGTYEQYF. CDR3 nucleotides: TGTGCCAGCAGTGACCCAGGGACCTACGAGCAGTACTTC.

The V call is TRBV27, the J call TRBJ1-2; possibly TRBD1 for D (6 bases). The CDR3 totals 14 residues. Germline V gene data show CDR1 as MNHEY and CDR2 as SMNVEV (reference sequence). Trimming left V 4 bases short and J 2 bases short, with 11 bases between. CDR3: CASSSGGQNYGYTF. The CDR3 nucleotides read TGTGCCAGCAGTTCAGGTGGACAGAACTATGGCTACACCTTC.

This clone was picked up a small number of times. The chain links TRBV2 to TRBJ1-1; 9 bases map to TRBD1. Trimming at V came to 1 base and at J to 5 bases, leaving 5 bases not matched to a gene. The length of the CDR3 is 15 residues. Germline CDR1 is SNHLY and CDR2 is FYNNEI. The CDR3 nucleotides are TGTGCCAGCAGTGAAGAGGACAGGGGATGGACTGAAGCTTTCTTT. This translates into CASSEEDRGWTEAFF.

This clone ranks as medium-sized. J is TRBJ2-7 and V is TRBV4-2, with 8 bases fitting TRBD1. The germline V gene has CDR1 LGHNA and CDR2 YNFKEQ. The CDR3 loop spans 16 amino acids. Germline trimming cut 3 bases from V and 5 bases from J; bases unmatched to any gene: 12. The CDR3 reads CASSHPEGQGANEQYF. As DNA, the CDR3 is TGTGCCAGCAGCCACCCCGAGGGGCAGGGGGCCAACGAGCAGTACTTC.

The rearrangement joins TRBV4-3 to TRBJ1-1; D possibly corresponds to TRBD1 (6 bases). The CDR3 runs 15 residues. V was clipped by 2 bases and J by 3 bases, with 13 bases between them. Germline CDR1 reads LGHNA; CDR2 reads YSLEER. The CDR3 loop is CASSQSFGGHTEAFF. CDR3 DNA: TGCGCCAGCAGCCAATCCTTTGGGGGCCACACTGAAGCTTTCTTT.

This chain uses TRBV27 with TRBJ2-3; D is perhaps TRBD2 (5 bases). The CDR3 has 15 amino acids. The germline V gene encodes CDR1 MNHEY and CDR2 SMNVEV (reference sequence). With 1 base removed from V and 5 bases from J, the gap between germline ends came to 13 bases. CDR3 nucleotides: TGTGCCAGCAGTTTATATCGGCGGGCCCTAGATACGCAGTATTTT. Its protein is CASSLYRRALDTQYF.

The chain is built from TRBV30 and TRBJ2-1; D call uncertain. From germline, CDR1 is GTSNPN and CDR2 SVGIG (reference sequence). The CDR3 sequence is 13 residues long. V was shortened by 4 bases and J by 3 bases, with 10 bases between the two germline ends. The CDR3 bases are TGTGCCTGGAACCTCTATCGCTACAATGAGCAGTTCTTC. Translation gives CAWNLYRYNEQFF.